This entry concerns a single TCR beta chain. This sample is drawn from a study of tumour-infiltrating T cells in Burkitt lymphoma. On the study more broadly: Productive clonality predicted overall and progression-free survival.

The germline V gene has CDR1 SGHVS and CDR2 FQNEAQ. The CDR3 is 15 residues long. V gave up 0 bases and J gave up 5 bases; unmatched junction bases: 5. Here immunoSEQ multiplex PCR was the method, and the copy in TCRdb shows in-frame clones only, minus some. The data show a few thousand clones, with roughly 78% seen just once and roughly 21% held by the top ten. Input material: tumor tissue. The chain joins TRBV7-8 to TRBJ1-1; 8 bases align to TRBD1. This receptor was obtained from a human donor with diffuse large B-cell lymphoma. The CDR3 DNA reads as TGTGCCAGCAGCTTAGCTCAGGGGGCCATTACTGAAGCTTTCTTT. Translating it yields CASSLAQGAITEAFF.